Each of the 26 T cell receptor beta chains below was sequenced from the same sample in a study of T cells in Graves' hyperthyroidism and ophthalmopathy. RNA transcripts served as the template for amplifying TCR beta CDR3 regions. First-round RT-PCR of the TCR CDR3 relied on the HTBI primer set. TCRdb reanalysed the multiplex PCR reads using MiXCR and keeps one entry per CDR3 protein. There are around 610,000 distinct CDR3 sequences in the sample; approximately 15% occur only once, and roughly 4.5% lies in the top ten. Sequencing was performed on blood. These receptors were obtained from a woman aged 40 to 50 with Graves' ophthalmopathy.

This clonotype was found many times. The V gene is TRBV6-1, the J gene TRBJ2-7; 8 nucleotides agree with TRBD2. With 6 bases clipped from V and 7 bases from J, the junction kept 8 bases outside the gene matches. The CDR3 contains 13 residues. From germline, CDR1 is MNHNS and CDR2 SASEGT. CDR3 residues: CASSPGGAIEQYF. The CDR3 coding sequence is TGTGCCAGCAGCCCCGGGGGGGCGATTGAGCAGTACTTC.

This clonotype was picked up many times. This chain links TRBV28 with TRBJ1-2; D ambiguous. The CDR3 totals 12 residues. Germline V lookup: CDR1 MDHEN, CDR2 SYDVKM. Trimming took 5 bases from V and 3 from J, leaving 7 bases between them. Here the CDR3 reads CASSPPHYGYTF. CDR3 bases: TGTGCCAGCAGTCCCCCGCACTATGGCTACACCTTC.

This clonotype was recorded many times. The J gene is TRBJ1-1, the V gene TRBV29-1; no clear D. V gave up 6 bases and J gave up 6 bases, with 5 bases separating them. CDR3 size: 9 residues. Germline lookup yields CDR1 SQVTM and CDR2 ANQGSEA. Here the CDR3 DNA reads TGCAGCGTCGGACCTGAAGCTTTCTTT. Its translation: CSVGPEAFF.

This clonotype has ten or more counts. The chain links TRBV20-1 to TRBJ2-5; 10 nucleotides match TRBD1. The CDR3 contains 13 residues. V shed 8 bases and J 0 bases; nucleotides not matched to a gene: 3. Germline assignment: CDR1 DFQATT and CDR2 SNEGSKA (reference sequence). The CDR3 sequence: CSSGQGNQETQYF. The CDR3 DNA is TGCAGTTCGGGACAGGGGAACCAAGAGACCCAGTACTTC.

This clonotype was seen repeatedly, ten times or more. The chain combines TRBV3-1 with TRBJ1-2; 7 nucleotides match TRBD1. The CDR3 consists of 14 residues. Trimming took 4 bases from V and 12 from J; bases not matched to a gene: 14. Per the germline V gene, CDR1 is LGHDT and CDR2 is YNNKEL (reference sequence). Here the CDR3 reads CASSRTSANTGDTF. Written as DNA, the CDR3 is TGTGCCAGCAGCCGGACCTCGGCGAATACAGGGGACACCTTC.

This clonotype appeared many times. The rearrangement uses TRBV10-3 and TRBJ2-1; the D call may be TRBD1 or TRBD2 (6 bases each). The CDR3 is 15 residues long. Germline values: CDR1 ENHRY, CDR2 SYGVKD. Trimming took off 7 bases at V and 6 bases at J, with 19 bases between the two ends. CDR3 protein: CAIKVPGAPSNEQFF. CDR3 nucleotides: TGTGCCATCAAGGTCCCGGGGGCTCCTTCCAATGAGCAGTTCTTC.

This clonotype has a handful of counts. The chain employs TRBV28 and TRBJ2-7, with 13 bases identical to TRBD2. V trimming: 5 bases; J trimming: 4 bases; junction bases outside the gene matches: 8. The CDR3 is made up of 16 amino acids. Germline CDR1 MDHEN, CDR2 SYDVKM. CDR3 protein: CASSEAGTSGIYEQYF. CDR3 DNA sequence: TGTGCCAGCAGTGAAGCCGGGACTAGCGGGATTTACGAGCAGTACTTC.

V gene TRBV10-3 combines with J gene TRBJ1-5; 10 positions match TRBD1. Germline V gives CDR1 ENHRY, CDR2 SYGVKD. CDR3 length: 13 residues. The trim removed 10 bases at V and 4 bases at J, leaving 4 bases unmatched. The DNA for the CDR3 is TGTGCCACTACGGGACAGGGGAATCAGCCCCAGCATTTT. Its protein is CATTGQGNQPQHF.

The chain recombines TRBV20-1 with TRBJ2-7, with TRBD2 identical over 9 bases. CDR3 length equals 16 residues. V dropped 1 base and J dropped 2; count of bases not matched to a gene: 9. Germline V CDR1 and CDR2: DFQATT, SNEGSKA (reference sequence). The CDR3 sequence is CSARGGGSGGPYEQYF. DNA for the CDR3: TGCAGTGCTAGAGGTGGCGGGAGCGGGGGGCCCTACGAGCAGTACTTC.

The rearrangement uses TRBV10-3 and TRBJ2-7; D possibly corresponds to TRBD2 (5 bases). From germline, CDR1 is ENHRY and CDR2 SYGVKD. CDR3 length: 16 amino acids. CDR3 nucleotide sequence: TGTGCTACGCGGACCCGGGAAAGAAAGGGTTGGTACGAGCAGTACTTC. Protein sequence: CATRTRERKGWYEQYF.

At least ten counts were recorded for this clonotype. The chain is built from TRBV28 and TRBJ2-7; D unresolved. V was clipped by 8 bases and J by 3 bases, with 8 bases between them. Germline V gene data show CDR1 as MDHEN and CDR2 as SYDVKM. The CDR3 contains 11 residues. Written as DNA, the CDR3 is TGTGCCAGCCAGAAAAACTACGAGCAGTACTTC. It codes for CASQKNYEQYF.

In its sample, this clonotype was seen many times. At one end the junction does not follow the germline gene, possibly because of a read error. The rearrangement uses TRBV29-1 and TRBJ2-5; 8 nucleotides align to TRBD1. CDR1 SQVTM and CDR2 ANQGSEA come from the germline V gene. The CDR3 is 16 amino acids. For the CDR3, the DNA is TGCAGCGTTGTGGGAGCCCAGGGGGCCAACCAGGAGACCCAGTACTTC. Its translation: CSVVGAQGANQETQYF.

This clonotype has ten or more counts. This sequence joins TRBV4-1 and TRBJ2-7, with D perhaps being TRBD1 or TRBD2 (7 bases each). CDR3 length: 16 residues. The germline V gene has CDR1 MGHRA and CDR2 YSYEKL. V was clipped by 4 bases and J by 4 bases, with 20 bases between them. The CDR3 reads CASSRERSGTEYEQYF. CDR3 DNA sequence: TGCGCCAGCAGCCGAGAAAGGAGCGGGACAGAGTACGAGCAGTACTTC.

V is TRBV29-1 and J is TRBJ2-7; 11 positions match TRBD1. This CDR3 comprises 15 residues. Per the germline V gene, CDR1 is SQVTM and CDR2 is ANQGSEA. V shed 4 bases and J 4 bases; nucleotides not matched to a gene: 9. Here the CDR3 DNA reads TGCAGCGTTGTACCCGCCGGGACAGGGGGGTACGAGCAGTACTTC. It encodes CSVVPAGTGGYEQYF.

This chain uses TRBV30 with TRBJ1-5, with 10 bases that match TRBD1. Germline V gene sequence: CDR1 GTSNPN, CDR2 SVGIG (reference sequence). Trimming removed 2 bases from V and 2 bases from J; junction bases left unmatched: 15. The CDR3 loop spans 19 amino acids. The CDR3 DNA is TGTGCCTGGAGTAAACCCGGGACAGGGGAGATCGGCCGCAATCAGCCCCAGCATTTT. As protein: CAWSKPGTGEIGRNQPQHF. Combining the CDR3 with reference TRBV30 and TRBJ1-5 gives the whole variable domain SQTIHQWPATLVQPVGSPLSLECTVEGTSNPNLYWYRQAAGRGLQLLFYSVGIGQISSEVPQNLSASRPQDRQFILSSKKLLLSDSGFYLCAWSKPGTGEIGRNQPQHFGDGTRLSIL.

The table lists this clonotype with many counts. The chain carries TRBV30 and TRBJ1-2; D is unclear. CDR1 and CDR2 (germline): GTSNPN, SVGIG (reference sequence). V lost 3 bases and J lost 8, with 13 bases in between. This CDR3 region has 12 residues. Here the CDR3 reads CAWSPGKSGYTF. CDR3 in DNA: TGTGCCTGGAGCCCGGGGAAGAGCGGCTACACCTTC.

This clonotype has a count of ten or more. This chain uses TRBV28 with TRBJ2-7; no reliable D call. V gave up 1 base and J gave up 5 bases, with 12 bases separating them. The CDR3 has 14 residues. The germline V gene encodes CDR1 MDHEN and CDR2 SYDVKM. As DNA, the CDR3 is TGTGCCAGCAGTTTATCCGCTTACTTCAACGAGCAGTACTTC. Residues: CASSLSAYFNEQYF.

This clonotype was recorded many times. V gene TRBV30 combines with J gene TRBJ2-5; TRBD1 is a possible D gene (5 bases). The germline CDR1 and CDR2 sequences are GTSNPN and SVGIG (reference sequence). The CDR3 runs 14 residues. V was shortened by 7 bases and J by 2 bases, with 17 bases between the two germline ends. CDR3 region: CALQGEVRQETQYF. In DNA, the CDR3 is TGTGCCTTACAAGGGGAAGTAAGGCAAGAGACCCAGTACTTC.

In its sample, this clonotype was seen a few times. The rearrangement links TRBV6-5 to TRBJ2-5, with D possibly matching TRBD1 (6 bases). V lost 4 bases, J lost 6 bases, and 12 bases lay in between. The CDR3 covers 13 residues. The germline V gene encodes CDR1 MNHEY and CDR2 SVGAGI. This chain's CDR3 is CASSSGTFKTQYF. As DNA, the CDR3 is TGTGCCAGCAGTTCCGGGACATTTAAGACCCAGTACTTC.

This clonotype showed up many times. The chain couples TRBV25-1 to TRBJ1-3; D remains unclear. The CDR3 has 15 residues. Germline loops: CDR1 MGHDK, CDR2 SYGVNS. Deletions cut 1 base from V and 0 bases from J, with 7 bases between. The DNA for the CDR3 is TGTGCCAGCAGTGAATGGGCGGACTCTGGAAACACCATATATTTT. This encodes CASSEWADSGNTIYF.

This clonotype came up many times. This chain connects TRBV7-2 to TRBJ1-1; no clear D gene. V lost 7 bases, J lost 4 bases, and 16 bases lay in between. The CDR3 is 14 residues long. The germline V gene has CDR1 SGHTA and CDR2 FQGNSA. This CDR3 is CASTLLSSSTEAFF. CDR3 nucleotide sequence: TGTGCCAGCACCCTCCTGAGCTCGAGCACTGAAGCTTTCTTT.

The sample holds many counts of this clonotype. This chain joins TRBV6-5 and TRBJ1-5; D is undetermined. The V gene's germline CDR1 is MNHEY and CDR2 SVGAGI. This CDR3 has 13 amino acids. V lost 2 bases and J 5 bases, leaving 7 bases between the germline ends. The CDR3 DNA reads as TGTGCCAGCAGTTACAGTATCGATCAGCCCCAGCATTTT. Translated: CASSYSIDQPQHF.

The chain combines TRBV5-5 with TRBJ2-7, with D perhaps TRBD1 (6 bases). The germline gives CDR1 SGHKS, CDR2 YYEKEE (reference sequence). V was pared by 2 bases and J by 3 bases, with 15 bases between. This CDR3 is 15 amino acids long. CDR3 DNA sequence: TGTGCCAGCAGCTTCTCAGGGGCCTTGAACTACGAGCAGTACTTC. This codes for CASSFSGALNYEQYF. Using reference TRBV5-5 and TRBJ2-7 for the parts outside the CDR3, the full variable domain is DAGVTQSPTHLIKTRGQQVTLRCSPISGHKSVSWYQQVLGQGPQFIFQYYEKEERGRGNFPDRFSARQFPNYSSELNVNALLLGDSALYLCASSFSGALNYEQYFGPGTRLTVT.

V gene TRBV18 combines with J gene TRBJ1-5; 8 bases align to TRBD1. CDR3 size: 15 residues. Germline CDR1 and CDR2: KGHSH and LQKENI. Trimming took 5 bases from V and 7 from J; bases not matched to a gene: 10. CDR3 sequence reads: CASSTKQGVEQPQHF. The CDR3 DNA is TGTGCCAGCTCAACCAAACAGGGGGTTGAGCAGCCCCAGCATTTT. Filled out from reference TRBV18 and TRBJ1-5, the complete variable domain reads NAGVMQNPRHLVRRRGQEARLRCSPMKGHSHVYWYRQLPEEGLKFMVYLQKENIIDESGMPKERFSAEFPKEGPSILRIQQVVRGDSAAYFCASSTKQGVEQPQHFGDGTRLSIL.

Note on this clonotype: This may arise from a read error, as a much more abundant clone is one base away. The V and J genes are TRBV29-1 and TRBJ2-7; D is perhaps TRBD1 (6 bases). CDR1 SQVTM and CDR2 ANQGSEA come from the germline V gene. V dropped 7 bases and J dropped 5 bases, with 18 bases sitting between them. The length of the CDR3 is 13 residues. CDR3 in DNA: TGCAGCGGTGGGGGCAGGGGTCTCAACGAGCAGTACTTC. It yields the protein CSGGGRGLNEQYF.

In this sample, this clonotype turned up many times. The chain combines TRBV12-3 or TRBV12-4 with TRBJ2-7; D call uncertain. CDR3 size: 14 residues. V was pared by 3 bases and J by 1 base, with 10 bases between. The CDR3 is CASSLAIGSYEQYF. In DNA, the CDR3 is TGTGCCAGCAGTTTGGCGATCGGATCCTACGAGCAGTACTTC.